The 26 T cell receptor beta chains listed next were all sequenced from one sample in a study of blood T cell repertoires in COVID-19. Profiled with immunoSEQ multiplex PCR; TCRdb holds only in-frame clones, not every one. This table holds around 250,000 clones, around 87% found once. Sequencing input: PBMCs or T cells enriched from blood (not recorded which). The receptor set was obtained from a woman aged 50 to 60 who had recovered from COVID-19.

CDR3 nucleotide sequence: TGTGCCAGCAGCTTACACAGTTCGAACTATGGCTACACCTTC. Translated: CASSLHSSNYGYTF. The gene calls are TRBV7-2 and TRBJ1-2; D is uncertain. Per the germline V gene, CDR1 is SGHTA and CDR2 is FQGNSA. CDR3 length equals 14 residues. V was shortened by 2 bases and J by 2 bases, with 9 bases between the two germline ends.

This sequence joins TRBV5-1 and TRBJ2-7; D unclear. Germline CDR1 and CDR2: SGHRS and YFSETQ. V lost 8 bases and J 0 bases, leaving 12 bases between the germline ends. CDR3 length: 13 amino acids. The DNA for the CDR3 is TGCGCCAGTAGGAGAACGCCCTCCTACGAGCAGTACTTC. Its protein is CASRRTPSYEQYF.

This sequence joins TRBV28 and TRBJ2-7; D remains unclear. In germline, CDR1 is MDHEN, CDR2 SYDVKM. The V gene lost 3 bases and the J gene lost 3 bases, with 12 bases spanning the gap. This CDR3 contains 14 residues. In DNA, the CDR3 is TGTGCCAGCAGTTTCCTGACACCCCTCTACGAGCAGTACTTC. Encoded protein: CASSFLTPLYEQYF.

V gene TRBV9 combines with J gene TRBJ1-3; D may be TRBD1 (5 bases). The germline V and J ends were trimmed by 0 bases and 2 bases, with 12 bases remaining between them. The length of the CDR3 is 16 residues. The V gene's germline CDR1 is SGDLS and CDR2 YYNGEE. DNA of the CDR3: TGTGCCAGCAGCGTAGGAACTTTAGGGGCTGGAAACACCATATATTTT. It specifies CASSVGTLGAGNTIYF.

The CDR3 nucleotides read TGCGCCAGCAGCGGAACAGGGGTGAACACTGAAGCTTTCTTT. It codes for CASSGTGVNTEAFF. This chain uses TRBV5-1 with TRBJ1-1; 7 nucleotides match TRBD1. This CDR3 has 14 amino acids. V dropped 4 bases and J dropped 0; count of bases not matched to a gene: 3. The germline CDR1 and CDR2 sequences are SGHRS and YFSETQ.

This clone was seen only once. J is TRBJ1-1 and V is TRBV5-1; D remains unclear. V lost 3 bases to trimming and J lost 4 bases, with 10 bases between them. Germline CDR1 is SGHRS and CDR2 is YFSETQ. The CDR3 has 13 amino acids. The CDR3 DNA is TGCGCCAGCAGCTCTCTCAGTGTCACTGAAGCTTTCTTT. It is translated as CASSSLSVTEAFF.

This chain links TRBV30 with TRBJ2-1, with TRBD2 matching over 10 bases. Germline CDR1 is GTSNPN and CDR2 is SVGIG (reference sequence). This CDR3 is 16 amino acids long. With 0 bases clipped from V and 6 bases from J, the junction kept 8 bases outside the gene matches. The CDR3 DNA follows: TGTGCCTGGAGTGTTGTAGCTAGCGGGAGCCTCAATGAGCAGTTCTTC. It yields the protein CAWSVVASGSLNEQFF.

This rearrangement joins TRBV3-1 (or the pseudogene TRBV3-2) to TRBJ2-7; D is perhaps TRBD2 (5 bases). The V end lost 1 base, the J end lost 2 bases, and 9 bases lay between the germline ends. Germline lookup yields CDR1 LGHDT and CDR2 YNNKEL (reference sequence). The CDR3 is 14 amino acids. CDR3: CASSQGERAYEQYF. The CDR3 DNA reads as TGTGCCAGCAGCCAAGGTGAGAGGGCCTACGAGCAGTACTTC.

The gene calls are TRBV7-3 and TRBJ1-1; D gene ambiguous. The CDR3 length is 13 residues. V was cut by 0 bases and J by 2 bases, with 4 bases left in between. Germline lookup yields CDR1 SGHTA and CDR2 FQGTGA. The CDR3 sequence: CASSLTSNTEAFF. The CDR3 DNA is TGTGCCAGCAGCTTAACATCTAACACTGAAGCTTTCTTT. Combining the CDR3 with reference TRBV7-3 and TRBJ1-1 gives the whole variable domain GAGVSQTPSNKVTEKGKYVELRCDPISGHTALYWYRQSLGQGPEFLIYFQGTGAADDSGLPNDRFFAVRPEGSVSTLKIQRTERGDSAVYLCASSLTSNTEAFFGQGTRLTVV.

This chain links TRBV27 with TRBJ2-7; weak D call: TRBD2 (6 bases). CDR1 and CDR2 (germline): MNHEY, SMNVEV (reference sequence). V was pared by 11 bases and J by 0 bases, with 17 bases between. The CDR3 extends over 14 amino acids. The CDR3 sequence is CASRWDFSSYEQYF. CDR3 bases: TGTGCCTCCCGCTGGGACTTTAGCTCCTACGAGCAGTACTTC.

V and J are TRBV7-8 and TRBJ1-2; 7 bases map to TRBD1. This CDR3 is 15 amino acids long. V lost 5 bases, J lost 2 bases, and 8 bases stayed unmatched. From germline, CDR1 is SGHVS and CDR2 FQNEAQ. CDR3: CASSRRQGLNYGYTF. The CDR3 bases are TGTGCCAGCAGCCGGAGACAGGGTTTAAACTATGGCTACACCTTC.

The chain is built from TRBV7-9 and TRBJ2-1; maybe TRBD2 (5 bases). CDR1 and CDR2 from the germline V gene are SEHNR and FQNEAQ (reference sequence). V gave up 3 bases and J gave up 9 bases, with 9 bases separating them. The CDR3 sequence is 12 residues long. CDR3 DNA: TGTGCCAGCAGCTTCCTTGGGAGTGAGCAGTTCTTC. This translates into CASSFLGSEQFF.

The rearrangement joins TRBV10-3 to TRBJ1-4, with D hard to call. The V end was cut by 7 bases, the J end by 8 bases, with 14 bases between. CDR1 ENHRY and CDR2 SYGVKD come from the germline V gene. This CDR3 comprises 13 residues. CDR3 nucleotides: TGTGCCATCACCCCCGGGAATGGAGAAAAACTGTTTTTT. Its protein is CAITPGNGEKLFF.

This chain connects TRBV20-1 to TRBJ2-1, with D possibly matching TRBD2 (6 bases). The V end was cut by 3 bases, the J end by 4 bases, with 16 bases between. The CDR3 has 15 residues. CDR1 and CDR2 (germline): DFQATT, SNEGSKA (reference sequence). CDR3 in DNA: TGCAGTGCTAGTTATCCGGGAGTCGGTTACAATGAGCAGTTCTTC. Translated, it gives CSASYPGVGYNEQFF.

V gene TRBV2 combines with J gene TRBJ2-2, with 7 bases aligning to TRBD1. Germline CDR1 and CDR2: SNHLY and FYNNEI. The CDR3 loop spans 14 amino acids. The V segment lost 8 bases and the J segment 6 bases; nucleotides outside the gene matches: 9. The CDR3 region is CASGRTGESGELFF. The CDR3 nucleotides read TGTGCCAGCGGCCGTACAGGGGAATCCGGGGAGCTGTTTTTT.

The chain couples TRBV27 to TRBJ1-1; 8 nucleotides line up with TRBD1. The CDR3 runs 15 residues. V was clipped by 2 bases and J by 1 base; unmatched bases: 3. CDR1 and CDR2 from the germline V gene are MNHEY and SMNVEV (reference sequence). The CDR3 region has the DNA TGTGCCAGCAGTTTAAGGACAGGGCCGAACACTGAAGCTTTCTTT. Translated, it gives CASSLRTGPNTEAFF.

The chain uses TRBV30 and TRBJ2-7; 7 bases fit TRBD2. The CDR3 extends over 13 amino acids. Germline V gives CDR1 GTSNPN, CDR2 SVGIG (reference sequence). J was trimmed by 3 bases and V by 4 bases; bases with no gene match: 6. The CDR3 coding sequence is TGTGCCTGGAACAGAGCGGGGCACTACGAGCAGTACTTC. Protein sequence: CAWNRAGHYEQYF.

The chain links TRBV5-1 to TRBJ2-7, with D possibly TRBD2 on 6 matching bases. Germline V CDR1 and CDR2: SGHRS, YFSETQ. Between the trimmed V and J ends, which lost 4 bases and 2 bases, there was a span of 16 bases. The CDR3 totals 15 residues. The DNA of the CDR3 is TGCGCCAGCAGCCCGGGAGATTTTTCAGCCTACGAGCAGTACTTC. It encodes CASSPGDFSAYEQYF. The full variable domain, in which reference TRBV5-1 and TRBJ2-7 provide the parts outside the CDR3, is KAGVTQTPRYLIKTRGQQVTLSCSPISGHRSVSWYQQTPGQGLQFLFEYFSETQRNKGNFPGRFSGRQFSNSRSEMNVSTLELGDSALYLCASSPGDFSAYEQYFGPGTRLTVT.

This chain links TRBV30 with TRBJ1-2; D ambiguous. The CDR3 is 12 amino acids. Trimming left V 0 bases short and J 4 bases short, with 6 bases between. CDR1 GTSNPN and CDR2 SVGIG come from the germline V gene (reference sequence). CDR3 loop: CAWSVQSYGYTF. The DNA for the CDR3 is TGTGCCTGGAGTGTACAATCCTATGGCTACACCTTC.

The V gene is TRBV11-2, the J gene TRBJ2-7; 7 positions agree with TRBD2. The length of the CDR3 is 16 residues. Germline V CDR1 and CDR2: SGHAT, FQNNGV. The V gene end was trimmed by 3 bases and the J gene end by 2 bases; junction bases not matched to a gene: 10. Here the CDR3 DNA reads TGTGCCAGCAGCTTCAGTATCCCAGCGGGGACCTACGAGCAGTACTTC. Its protein is CASSFSIPAGTYEQYF.

This chain links TRBV5-1 with TRBJ2-3; 10 bases align to TRBD1. The CDR3 consists of 15 residues. Trimming removed 4 bases from V and 3 bases from J; junction bases left unmatched: 5. The V gene's germline CDR1 is SGHRS and CDR2 YFSETQ. The CDR3 DNA follows: TGCGCCAGCAGCCCTGGGGACAGGGGTACAGATACGCAGTATTTT. Protein sequence: CASSPGDRGTDTQYF.

This clone has only one observation. The rearrangement links TRBV30 to TRBJ1-5, with D possibly matching TRBD1 (6 bases). This CDR3 comprises 14 residues. Trimming removed 5 bases at V and 5 bases at J, with 16 bases between. Per germline, CDR1 GTSNPN and CDR2 SVGIG (reference sequence). CDR3 sequence (DNA): TGTGCCTGGCAACCCAGGGGTTATGATCAGCCCCAGCATTTT. It codes for CAWQPRGYDQPQHF.

This chain connects TRBV7-3 to TRBJ1-1; TRBD1 might be the D (6 bases). In germline, CDR1 is SGHTA, CDR2 FQGTGA. CDR3 size: 14 residues. V lost 1 base to trimming and J lost 4 bases, with 10 bases between them. CDR3 DNA: TGTGCCAGCAGCTTAATGACAGGCCTCACTGAAGCTTTCTTT. Protein: CASSLMTGLTEAFF.

The chain joins TRBV9 to TRBJ1-5, with 10 bases fitting TRBD1. V gave up 7 bases and J gave up 0 bases; unmatched junction bases: 4. The CDR3 is 15 amino acids. Looked up from germline, CDR1 is SGDLS and CDR2 is YYNGEE. CDR3 in amino acids: CASGGTGDSNQPQHF. DNA for the CDR3: TGTGCCAGCGGAGGGACAGGGGATAGCAATCAGCCCCAGCATTTT.

The J gene is TRBJ1-2, the V gene TRBV4-3, with 7 positions matching TRBD1. This CDR3 is 15 amino acids long. V was clipped by 1 base and J by 1 base; unmatched bases: 3. Looked up from germline, CDR1 is LGHNA and CDR2 is YSLEER. The CDR3 DNA sequence: TGCGCCAGCAGCCAAGGGACAGGCGGTAACTATGGCTACACCTTC. Protein product: CASSQGTGGNYGYTF.

V usage is TRBV28 and J usage is TRBJ2-7, with D possibly TRBD1 on 5 matching bases. CDR1 and CDR2 (germline): MDHEN, SYDVKM. Trimming left V 2 bases short and J 3 bases short, with 11 bases between. CDR3 size: 14 residues. In DNA, the CDR3 is TGTGCCAGCAGTTTAACCCACAGGTTCTACGAGCAGTACTTC. Translating gives CASSLTHRFYEQYF.